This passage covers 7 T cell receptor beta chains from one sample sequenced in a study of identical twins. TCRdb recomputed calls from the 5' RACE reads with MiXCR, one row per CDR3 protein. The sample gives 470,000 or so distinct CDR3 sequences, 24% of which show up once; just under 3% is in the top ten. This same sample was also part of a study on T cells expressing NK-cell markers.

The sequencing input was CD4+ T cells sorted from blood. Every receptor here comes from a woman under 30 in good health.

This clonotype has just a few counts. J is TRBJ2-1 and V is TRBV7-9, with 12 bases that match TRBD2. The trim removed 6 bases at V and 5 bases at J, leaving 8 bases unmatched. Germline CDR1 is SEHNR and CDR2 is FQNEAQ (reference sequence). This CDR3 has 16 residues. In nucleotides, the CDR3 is TGTGCCAGCAGGCCTACTAGCGGGAGGTGGGACAATGAGCAGTTCTTC. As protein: CASRPTSGRWDNEQFF.

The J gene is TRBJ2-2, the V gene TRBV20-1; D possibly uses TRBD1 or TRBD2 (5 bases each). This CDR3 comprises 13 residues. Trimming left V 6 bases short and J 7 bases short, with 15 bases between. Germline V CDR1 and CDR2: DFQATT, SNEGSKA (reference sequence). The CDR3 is CSAPWGSGGELFF. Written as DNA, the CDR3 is TGCAGTGCGCCATGGGGGAGTGGCGGGGAGCTGTTTTTT.

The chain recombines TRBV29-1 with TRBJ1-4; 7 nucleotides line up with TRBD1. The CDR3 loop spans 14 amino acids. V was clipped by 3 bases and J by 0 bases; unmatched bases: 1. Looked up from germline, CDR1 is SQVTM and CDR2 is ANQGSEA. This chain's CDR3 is CSVDQGATNEKLFF. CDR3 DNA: TGCAGCGTTGACCAGGGGGCAACTAATGAAAAACTGTTTTTT.

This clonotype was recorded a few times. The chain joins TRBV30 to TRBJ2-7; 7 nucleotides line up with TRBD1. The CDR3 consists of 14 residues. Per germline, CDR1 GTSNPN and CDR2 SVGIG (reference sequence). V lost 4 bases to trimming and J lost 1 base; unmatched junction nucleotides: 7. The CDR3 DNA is TGTGCCTGGATAGACAGGGATTGGTCCTACGAGCAGTACTTC. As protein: CAWIDRDWSYEQYF. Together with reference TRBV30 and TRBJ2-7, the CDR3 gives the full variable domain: SQTIHQWPATLVQPVGSPLSLECTVEGTSNPNLYWYRQAAGRGLQLLFYSVGIGQISSEVPQNLSASRPQDRQFILSSKKLLLSDSGFYLCAWIDRDWSYEQYFGPGTRLTVT.

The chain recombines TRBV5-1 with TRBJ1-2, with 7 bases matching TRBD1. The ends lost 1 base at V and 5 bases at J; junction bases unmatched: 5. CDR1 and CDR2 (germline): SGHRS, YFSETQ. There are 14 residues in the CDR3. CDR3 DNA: TGCGCCAGCAGCTTGACAGGGGCCGGTTATGGCTACACCTTC. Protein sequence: CASSLTGAGYGYTF.

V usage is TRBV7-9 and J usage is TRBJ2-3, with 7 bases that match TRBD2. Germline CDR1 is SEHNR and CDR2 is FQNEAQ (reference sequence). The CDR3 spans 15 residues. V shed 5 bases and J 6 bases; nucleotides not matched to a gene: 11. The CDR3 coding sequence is TGTGCCAGCAGCACCACTGGGAGGGCCGTGGATACGCAGTATTTT. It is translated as CASSTTGRAVDTQYF.

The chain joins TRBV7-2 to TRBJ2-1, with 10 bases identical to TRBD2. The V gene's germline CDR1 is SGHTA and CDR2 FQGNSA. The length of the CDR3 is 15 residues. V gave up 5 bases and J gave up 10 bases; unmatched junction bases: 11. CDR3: CASSPTSGVGREQFF. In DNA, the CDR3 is TGTGCCAGCAGCCCTACTAGCGGGGTGGGGAGGGAGCAGTTCTTC. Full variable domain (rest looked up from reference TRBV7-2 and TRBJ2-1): GAGVSQSPSNKVTEKGKDVELRCDPISGHTALYWYRQSLGQGLEFLIYFQGNSAPDKSGLPSDRFSAERTGGSVSTLTIQRTQQEDSAVYLCASSPTSGVGREQFFGPGTRLTVL.